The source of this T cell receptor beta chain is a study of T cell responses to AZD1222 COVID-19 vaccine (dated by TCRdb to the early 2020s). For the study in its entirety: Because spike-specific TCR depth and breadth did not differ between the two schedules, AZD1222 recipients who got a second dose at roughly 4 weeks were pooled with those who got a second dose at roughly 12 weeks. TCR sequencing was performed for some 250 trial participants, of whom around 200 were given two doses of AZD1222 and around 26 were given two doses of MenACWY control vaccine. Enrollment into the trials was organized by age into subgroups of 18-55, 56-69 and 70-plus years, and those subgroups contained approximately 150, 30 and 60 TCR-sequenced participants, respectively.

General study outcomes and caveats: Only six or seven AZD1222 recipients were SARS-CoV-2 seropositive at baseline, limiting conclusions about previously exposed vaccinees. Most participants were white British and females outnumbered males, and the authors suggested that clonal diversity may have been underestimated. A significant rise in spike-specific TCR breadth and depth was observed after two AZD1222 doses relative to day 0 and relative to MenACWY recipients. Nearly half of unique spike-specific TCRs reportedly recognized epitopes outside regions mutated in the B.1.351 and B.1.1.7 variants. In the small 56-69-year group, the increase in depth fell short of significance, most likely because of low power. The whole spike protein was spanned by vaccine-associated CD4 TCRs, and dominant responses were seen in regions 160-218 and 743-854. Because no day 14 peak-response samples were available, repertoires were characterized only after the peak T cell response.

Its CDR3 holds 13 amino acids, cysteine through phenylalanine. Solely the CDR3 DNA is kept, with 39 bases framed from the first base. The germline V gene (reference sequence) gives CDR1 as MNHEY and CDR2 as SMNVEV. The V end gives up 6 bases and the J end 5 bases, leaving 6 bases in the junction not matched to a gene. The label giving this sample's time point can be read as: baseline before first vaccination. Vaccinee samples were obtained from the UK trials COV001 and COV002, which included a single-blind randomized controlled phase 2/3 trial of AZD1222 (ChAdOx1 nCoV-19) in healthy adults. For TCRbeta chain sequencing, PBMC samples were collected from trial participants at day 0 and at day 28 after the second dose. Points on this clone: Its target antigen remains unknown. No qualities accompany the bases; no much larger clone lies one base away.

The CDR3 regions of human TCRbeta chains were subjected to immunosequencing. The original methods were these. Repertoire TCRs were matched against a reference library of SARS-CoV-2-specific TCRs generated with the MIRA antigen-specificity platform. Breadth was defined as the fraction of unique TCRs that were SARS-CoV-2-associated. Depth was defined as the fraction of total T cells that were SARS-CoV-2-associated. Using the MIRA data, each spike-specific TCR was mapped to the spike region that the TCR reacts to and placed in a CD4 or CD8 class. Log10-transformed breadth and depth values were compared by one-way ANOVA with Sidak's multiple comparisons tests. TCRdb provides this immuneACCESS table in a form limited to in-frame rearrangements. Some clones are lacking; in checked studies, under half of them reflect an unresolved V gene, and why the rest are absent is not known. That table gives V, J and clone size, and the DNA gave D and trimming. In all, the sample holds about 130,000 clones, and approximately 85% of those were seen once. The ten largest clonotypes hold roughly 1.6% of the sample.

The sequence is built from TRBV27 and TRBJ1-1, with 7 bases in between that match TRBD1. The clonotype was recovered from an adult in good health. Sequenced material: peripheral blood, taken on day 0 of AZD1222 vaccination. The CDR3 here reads CASSRRGRTEAFF. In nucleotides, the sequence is TGTGCCAGCAGCCGCAGGGGGAGGACTGAAGCTTTCTTT.